This TCR beta chain was sequenced for a study of blood T cell repertoires in COVID-19. Within 2 weeks of study entry, exposed participants had contacted a PCR-confirmed or clinician-diagnosed COVID-19 case. Trimming at V came to 7 bases and at J to 0 bases, leaving 13 bases not matched to a gene. The CDR3 has 17 amino acids. CDR1 MNHEY and CDR2 SMNVEV come from the germline V gene (reference sequence). Original analysis: By means of reference gene primer amplification, nucleated cell counts were estimated. Clones were read by immunoSEQ multiplex PCR, and TCRdb kept only the in-frame ones, dropping some. From that table come the V and J calls and clone size; the DNA was used to work out D and trimming. This sample has about 260,000 clones, with around 89% found just once.

The specimen was PBMCs or T cells enriched from blood (not recorded which). The chain is built from TRBV27 and TRBJ1-2; 8 bases map to TRBD1. This sequence was found in a man aged 45-65 years who had been exposed to COVID-19. DNA for the CDR3: TGTGCCAGCATCGGGAGAACCGGGACAGGCGCTAACTATGGCTACACCTTC. It encodes CASIGRTGTGANYGYTF.